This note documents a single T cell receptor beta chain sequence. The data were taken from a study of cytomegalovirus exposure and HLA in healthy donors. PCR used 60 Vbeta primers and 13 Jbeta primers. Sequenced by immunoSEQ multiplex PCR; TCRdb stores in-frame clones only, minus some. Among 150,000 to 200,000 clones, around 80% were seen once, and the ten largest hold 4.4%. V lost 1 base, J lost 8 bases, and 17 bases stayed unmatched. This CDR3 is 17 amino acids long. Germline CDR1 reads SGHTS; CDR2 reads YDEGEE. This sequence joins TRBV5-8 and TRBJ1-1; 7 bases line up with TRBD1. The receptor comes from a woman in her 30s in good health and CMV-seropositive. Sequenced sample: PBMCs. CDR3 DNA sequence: TGTGCCAGCAGCTTGCCCCCTTTTTCAAGGGGGCTGGCCGAAGCTTTCTTT. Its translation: CASSLPPFSRGLAEAFF.